Listed below are T cell receptor beta chains from one sample, sequenced in a study of human T cells and chemical hapten exposure. One entry per CDR3 protein results from TCRdb running MiXCR on the RACE reads. The table has under 100,000 distinct CDR3 sequences, 11% seen once; the top ten hold 3.2%. Sequencing was performed on whole blood, taken in connection with sensitization to the hapten diphenylcyclopropenone (DPC). Source of these receptors: a woman between 35 and 50 years old with alopecia areata. Some clones in this sample may be carry-over from other donors' samples. CDR3s include the opening cysteine and the closing phenylalanine or tryptophan. The D gene is left open where the match is weak. Size tells how often a clone was seen (once, few, many) or the class of an expanded clone, and some rows leave it out.

>TRBV12-3/TRBV12-4|.|TRBJ2-3|few
TGTGCCAGCAGTCGAGCAGATACGCAGTATTTT
CASSRADTQYF
>TRBV20-1|TRBD2|TRBJ2-3|many
TGCAGTGCTAGAGGGGGGGGGATGGTAGATACGCAGTATTTT
CSARGGGMVDTQYF
>TRBV7-9|.|TRBJ1-1|.
TGTGCCAGCAGCCATCTACGTGACCCCAACACTGAAGCTTTCTTT
CASSHLRDPNTEAFF
>TRBV7-9|TRBD1|TRBJ2-7|many
TGTGCCAGCAGCTTCGTTGACAGGGGACAGAACTACGAGCAGTACTTC
CASSFVDRGQNYEQYF
>TRBV7-2|.|TRBJ2-7|many
TGTGCCAGCAGTTTAGCCCGGGACTACGAGCAGTACTTC
CASSLARDYEQYF
>TRBV30|TRBD1|TRBJ1-4|many
TGTGCCTGGACACAGGGGATCGCTAATGAAAAACTGTTTTTT
CAWTQGIANEKLFF
>TRBV4-2|.|TRBJ2-2|.
TGTGCCAGCAGCCAAGATCTTGTAAGCTCCCTGGGCAGGGAGCTGTTTTTT
CASSQDLVSSLGRELFF
>TRBV6-1|.|TRBJ2-1|.
TGTGCCAGCAGTACCGTCAGGGGGGGTGGTGAGCAGTTCTTC
CASSTVRGGGEQFF
>TRBV29-1|.|TRBJ1-4|.
TGCAGCGTTGAAGATCCGGACGTTCGGGAAAAACTGTTTTTT
CSVEDPDVREKLFF
>TRBV9|TRBD1|TRBJ2-7|many
TGTGCCAGCAGCGAGGGACAGGAGTCGTCCGAGCAGTACTTC
CASSEGQESSEQYF
>TRBV7-6|.|TRBJ2-5|few
TGTGCCAGCAGCTTGTGGGGCAAAGAGACCCAGTACTTC
CASSLWGKETQYF
>TRBV30|TRBD2|TRBJ2-1|.
TGTGCCTGGAGTGTACCTAGCGGGAGTTCCTGGGGCTCCTACAATGAGCAGTTCTTC
CAWSVPSGSSWGSYNEQFF
>TRBV3-1|.|TRBJ1-5|many
TGTGCCAGCAGCCAAGATCCAGGCAATAGCAATCAGCCCCAGCATTTT
CASSQDPGNSNQPQHF
>TRBV7-3|.|TRBJ1-1|many
TGTGCCAGCAGCTTCGATGGTGGAACTGAAGCTTTCTTT
CASSFDGGTEAFF
>TRBV6-6|TRBD1|TRBJ2-7|few
TGTGCCAGCAGTCAGGACAGGCCTAACCAGTACTTC
CASSQDRPNQYF
>TRBV7-2|TRBD2|TRBJ2-7|many
TGTGCCAGCAGCTTAGTCCCGGGACTAGCGGACTACGAGCAGTACTTC
CASSLVPGLADYEQYF
>TRBV27|TRBD1|TRBJ2-3|many
TGTGCCAGCACTTTCCGGGACAGGGGCACAGATACGCAGTATTTT
CASTFRDRGTDTQYF
>TRBV20-1|TRBD2|TRBJ2-1|few
TGCAGTGCTAGGATCCCCGGGGCGGGAGTGCGCAATGAGCAGTTCTTC
CSARIPGAGVRNEQFF
>TRBV7-7|.|TRBJ1-5|few
TGTGCCAGCAGCTTTAGGCCCGGACAGCCCCAGCATTTT
CASSFRPGQPQHF
>TRBV7-7|TRBD2|TRBJ2-5|.
TGTGCCAGCAGCTTGACGGGAGGCTTGAAAGAGACCCAGTACTTC
CASSLTGGLKETQYF
>TRBV7-7|.|TRBJ2-3|many
TGTGCTAGCAGCTTAACGGCCGTGAGTACAGATACGCAGTATTTT
CASSLTAVSTDTQYF
>TRBV5-5|TRBD1|TRBJ2-5|.
TGTGCCAGCAGCTCAGGACAGGGTCGCCAAGAGACCCAGTACTTC
CASSSGQGRQETQYF